This T cell receptor (beta chain) was obtained from a study of graft-versus-host responses after intestinal transplantation. The CDR3 totals 16 residues. Trimming took 0 bases from V and 1 from J, leaving 12 bases between them. Germline V CDR1 and CDR2: LNHNV, YYDKDF (reference sequence). Points on this clone: Its antigen is not known.

General study findings and limits: Recipient marrow showed GvH clones, some seen first in ileum or blood.

Sequencing used immunoSEQ multiplex PCR; TCRdb keeps in-frame clones, though not all of them. This sample carries some 87,000 clones, around nine tenths of them seen once, and the ten largest clones take about 0.28%. The starting material was unstimulated CD4+ T cells sorted from spleen or lymph node cells, obtained before intestinal transplant. The chain carries TRBV15 and TRBJ2-5; D is possibly TRBD2 (6 bases). The receptor's source is a human donor who received an intestinal transplant. This CDR3 reads CATSRDTRRGQETQYF. In DNA form, the CDR3 reads TGTGCCACCAGCAGAGATACCAGGAGGGGCCAAGAGACCCAGTACTTC.